These 18 T cell receptor beta chains were sequenced from one sample in a study of T cell responses to AZD1222 COVID-19 vaccine. The assay was immunoSEQ multiplex PCR, and TCRdb's table has in-frame clones only and misses some. The repertoire holds 150,000 to 200,000 clones, around 91% seen once, with approximately 5.9% in the top ten. The source material was peripheral blood, sampled 28 days after the second AZD1222 dose. The receptors shown here come from an adult who received the AZD1222 COVID-19 vaccine.

V is TRBV5-1 and J is TRBJ1-6, with 9 bases aligning to TRBD1. The CDR3 consists of 14 residues. Germline trimming cut 3 bases from V and 13 bases from J; bases unmatched to any gene: 8. Looked up from germline, CDR1 is SGHRS and CDR2 is YFSETQ. For the CDR3, the DNA is TGCGCCAGCAGCTCTACAGGGGGCGGACCTCCCCTCCACTTT. It specifies CASSSTGGGPPLHF.

V gene TRBV10-3 combines with J gene TRBJ1-6, with 9 bases that match TRBD1. This CDR3 contains 16 residues. The V segment lost 0 bases and the J segment 7 bases; nucleotides outside the gene matches: 4. Germline CDR1 is ENHRY and CDR2 is SYGVKD. In nucleotides, the CDR3 is TGTGCCATCAGTGAGTCAAGGACAGGGGTGAATTCACCCCTCCACTTT. It encodes CAISESRTGVNSPLHF.

This chain connects TRBV18 to TRBJ2-3, with 8 bases lining up with TRBD1. The junction had 11 bases not matched to a gene; V was cut back by 5 bases and J by 4 bases. This CDR3 region has 16 residues. In germline, CDR1 is KGHSH, CDR2 LQKENI. CDR3 in amino acids: CASSKDRGLPPDTQYF. CDR3 bases: TGTGCCAGCTCAAAAGACAGGGGCCTCCCGCCAGATACGCAGTATTTT.

This chain links TRBV2 with TRBJ1-3; no reliable D call. V was clipped by 8 bases and J by 4 bases, with 12 bases between them. The germline V gene encodes CDR1 SNHLY and CDR2 FYNNEI. The CDR3 contains 13 residues. CDR3 sequence (DNA): TGTGCCAGCGTTCCGTCTCTGGGAAACACCATATATTTT. Protein product: CASVPSLGNTIYF.

The J gene is TRBJ1-3, the V gene TRBV28, with 10 nucleotides matching TRBD1. The J segment lost 2 bases and the V segment lost 5 bases, leaving 3 bases of the junction unmatched. Germline lookup yields CDR1 MDHEN and CDR2 SYDVKM. This CDR3 has 15 amino acids. CDR3 DNA: TGTGCCAGCAGTCACGGACAGGGGGCTGGAAACACCATATATTTT. Residues: CASSHGQGAGNTIYF.

The chain is built from TRBV29-1 and TRBJ1-2; D call uncertain. The CDR3 has 11 amino acids. Germline V lookup: CDR1 SQVTM, CDR2 ANQGSEA. Trimming shortened V by 2 bases and J by 4 bases, and 5 bases separated the two germline ends. The chain's CDR3 is CSVENSYGYTF. The DNA for the CDR3 is TGCAGCGTTGAAAACAGCTATGGCTACACCTTC.

This clone was found once. CDR3 sequence (DNA): TGCGCCAGCAGTGAGCCGAGGTTCCATGAGCAGTTCTTC. Its protein is CASSEPRFHEQFF. The J gene is TRBJ2-1, the V gene TRBV10-1; D not resolved. The CDR3 covers 13 residues. V dropped 2 bases and J dropped 8 bases, with 10 bases sitting between them. Germline V gives CDR1 WNHNN, CDR2 SYGVQD (reference sequence).

The genes are TRBV28 and TRBJ1-2; no clear D. Trimming pared 5 bases from V and 5 bases from J, leaving 12 bases between. This CDR3 has 13 residues. Germline V lookup: CDR1 MDHEN, CDR2 SYDVKM. The CDR3 is CASSLTRVYGYTF. CDR3 bases: TGTGCCAGCAGTCTAACTCGCGTATATGGCTACACCTTC.

V gene TRBV3-1 (or the pseudogene TRBV3-2) combines with J gene TRBJ2-7; possibly TRBD1 or TRBD2 for D (5 bases each). Germline CDR1 and CDR2: LGHDT and YNNKEL (reference sequence). Trimming took off 6 bases at V and 5 bases at J, with 26 bases between the two ends. This CDR3 has 17 residues. DNA of the CDR3: TGTGCCAGCAGAAGCACGGCTCCGGGACGGGAAGTGGACGAGCAGTACTTC. It encodes CASRSTAPGREVDEQYF.

This clone was recorded once. The V call is TRBV18, the J call TRBJ2-7, with D tentatively TRBD2 (6 bases). Germline CDR1 and CDR2: KGHSH and LQKENI. The CDR3 sequence is 13 residues long. Trimming removed 6 bases at V and 2 bases at J, with 11 bases between. CDR3 amino acids: CASSGGDPYEQYF. CDR3 nucleotide sequence: TGTGCCAGCTCCGGCGGGGACCCCTACGAGCAGTACTTC.

This clone has only one observation. This rearrangement joins TRBV5-1 to TRBJ2-1; D remains unclear. Germline values: CDR1 SGHRS, CDR2 YFSETQ. The CDR3 is 13 residues long. V dropped 6 bases and J dropped 7 bases, with 14 bases sitting between them. The CDR3 protein is CASTTMGSNEQFF. The CDR3 DNA reads as TGCGCCAGCACCACTATGGGATCGAATGAGCAGTTCTTC.

The rearrangement uses TRBV3-1 (or the pseudogene TRBV3-2) and TRBJ1-3; perhaps TRBD1 as D (5 bases). CDR3 size: 16 residues. Germline CDR1 reads LGHDT; CDR2 reads YNNKEL (reference sequence). V was shortened by 0 bases and J by 0 bases, with 9 bases between the two germline ends. CDR3 region: CASSQEGRDSGNTIYF. The CDR3 nucleotides are TGTGCCAGCAGCCAAGAAGGCAGGGACTCTGGAAACACCATATATTTT.

This chain connects TRBV11-1 to TRBJ1-6; TRBD1 agrees at 8 bases. CDR1 and CDR2 from the germline V gene are SGHAT and FQDESV (reference sequence). The CDR3 contains 16 residues. The ends lost 5 bases at V and 4 bases at J; junction bases unmatched: 7. The CDR3 loop is CASSPNDRGYNSPLHF. The CDR3 DNA reads as TGTGCCAGCAGCCCAAATGACAGGGGATATAATTCACCCCTCCACTTT.

The chain couples TRBV19 to TRBJ2-6; 10 bases match TRBD1. Trimming removed 7 bases from V and 0 bases from J; junction bases left unmatched: 6. Germline V gene sequence: CDR1 LNHDA, CDR2 SQIVND (reference sequence). CDR3 length equals 17 residues. The chain's CDR3 is CASKPGQGISGANVLTF. CDR3 coding DNA: TGTGCCAGTAAGCCGGGACAGGGGATCTCTGGGGCCAACGTCCTGACTTTC.

The V call is TRBV19, the J call TRBJ2-3, with 14 bases identical to TRBD2. The V and J ends lost 5 bases and 6 bases, in that order; junction bases with no gene match: 7. CDR3 length: 16 residues. Germline V gene sequence: CDR1 LNHDA, CDR2 SQIVND (reference sequence). Here the CDR3 reads CASSPRLAGGLDTQYF. CDR3 nucleotide sequence: TGTGCCAGTAGTCCAAGACTAGCGGGAGGGTTGGATACGCAGTATTTT. The entire variable domain, with the rest obtained from reference TRBV19 and TRBJ2-3, is as follows: DGGITQSPKYLFRKEGQNVTLSCEQNLNHDAMYWYRQDPGQGLRLIYYSQIVNDFQKGDIAEGYSVSREKKESFPLTVTSAQKNPTAFYLCASSPRLAGGLDTQYFGPGTRLTVL.

The chain links TRBV6-5 to TRBJ2-7; 7 positions match TRBD2. V shed 9 bases, J shed 6 bases, and the junction held 14 bases outside the gene matches. Germline V gene sequence: CDR1 MNHEY, CDR2 SVGAGI. The length of the CDR3 is 14 residues. CDR3 sequence reads: CASRGPGGTAEQYF. DNA of the CDR3: TGTGCCAGTAGGGGCCCCGGGGGGACGGCCGAGCAGTACTTC.

The chain couples TRBV4-2 to TRBJ2-5; perhaps D is TRBD1 or TRBD2 (5 bases each). This CDR3 region has 14 residues. Germline V lookup: CDR1 LGHNA, CDR2 YNFKEQ. Trimming left V 4 bases short and J 2 bases short, with 11 bases between. CDR3 region: CASSRGTAQETQYF. As DNA, the CDR3 is TGTGCCAGCAGCCGAGGGACGGCACAAGAGACCCAGTACTTC.

CDR3 coding DNA: TGTGCCAGCAGCTTAACGTCGACCGAGAGGGGCTACACCTTC. This sequence encodes CASSLTSTERGYTF. V is TRBV7-3 and J is TRBJ1-2; D gene unclear. CDR1 and CDR2 (germline): SGHTA, FQGTGA. With 0 bases removed from V and 8 bases from J, the gap between germline ends came to 13 bases. CDR3 length: 14 amino acids.